A single sample gave rise to the 5 T cell receptor beta chains below, sequenced in a study of T cells in Graves' hyperthyroidism and ophthalmopathy. TCR beta CDR3 regions were amplified from RNA. The HTBI primer set served for first-round RT-PCR of the TCR CDR3. TCRdb re-called the multiplex PCR reads through MiXCR, storing one row per CDR3 protein. This sample has a few hundred thousand distinct CDR3 sequences, with roughly 14% found just once. What was sequenced was blood. Receptors originate from a woman aged 30 to 39 with Graves' ophthalmopathy.

In this sample, this clonotype turned up many times. The chain is built from TRBV28 and TRBJ2-3; a possible D gene is TRBD1 (6 bases). Germline loops: CDR1 MDHEN, CDR2 SYDVKM. Trimming took off 9 bases at V and 2 bases at J, with 9 bases between the two ends. The CDR3 sequence is 12 residues long. The CDR3 spells CASRGYTDTQYF. The CDR3 DNA sequence: TGTGCCAGTAGGGGGTACACAGATACGCAGTATTTT.

As for this clonotype: This may be a read error: a much more frequent sequence differs by one nucleotide. No DNA is shown, since the ends of the CDR3 on it are uncertain; the CDR3 is the one TCRdb lists. This chain links TRBV7-6 with TRBJ2-2. Looked up from germline, CDR1 is SGHVS and CDR2 is FNYEAQ. Termini included, the CDR3 measures 18 amino acids. CDR3 sequence reads: CASSLVFALGATTGELLF.

This clonotype was recorded many times. The J gene is TRBJ1-1, the V gene TRBV5-1; tentative D call: TRBD1 (5 bases). The V end lost 2 bases, the J end lost 5 bases, and 19 bases lay between the germline ends. Germline V gene lookup returns CDR1 SGHRS and CDR2 YFSETQ. This CDR3 is built from 16 residues. The CDR3 DNA is TGCGCCAGCAGCTTTAAGTCGAAGGGGAAGACTACTGAAGCTTTCTTT. This gives the protein CASSFKSKGKTTEAFF.

This clonotype was seen repeatedly, ten times or more. CDR3 residues: CASSPHGTDTQYF. In DNA form, the CDR3 reads TGTGCCAGCAGCCCCCACGGCACAGATACGCAGTATTTT. The genes are TRBV7-2 and TRBJ2-3; D is undetermined. The CDR3 runs to 13 residues. Germline assignment: CDR1 SGHTA and CDR2 FQGNSA. Trimming cost V 5 bases and J 1 base, with 7 bases left between them.

The genes are TRBV6-1 and TRBJ1-1; D unclear. The length of the CDR3 is 11 residues. Trimming removed 0 bases at V and 8 bases at J, with 4 bases between. Germline lookup yields CDR1 MNHNS and CDR2 SASEGT. The CDR3 sequence is CASSEAVEAFF. The DNA of the CDR3 is TGTGCCAGCAGTGAAGCCGTGGAAGCTTTCTTT.